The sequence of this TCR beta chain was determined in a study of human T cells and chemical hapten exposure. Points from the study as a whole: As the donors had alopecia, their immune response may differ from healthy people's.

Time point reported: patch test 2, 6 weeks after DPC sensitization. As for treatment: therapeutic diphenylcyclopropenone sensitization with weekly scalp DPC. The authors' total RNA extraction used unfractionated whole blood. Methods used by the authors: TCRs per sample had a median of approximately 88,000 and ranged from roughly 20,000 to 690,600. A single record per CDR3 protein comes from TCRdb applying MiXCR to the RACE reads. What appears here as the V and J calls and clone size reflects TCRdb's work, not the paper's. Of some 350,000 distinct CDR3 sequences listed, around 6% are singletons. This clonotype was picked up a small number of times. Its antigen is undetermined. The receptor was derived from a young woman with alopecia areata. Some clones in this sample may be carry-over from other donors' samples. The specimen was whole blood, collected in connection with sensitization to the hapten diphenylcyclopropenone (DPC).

The CDR3: CSAMARQELYEQYF. DNA for the CDR3: TGCAGCGCCATGGCCAGACAGGAATTATACGAGCAGTACTTC. The chain carries TRBV29-1 and TRBJ2-7, with a tentative D call TRBD1 (6 bases). The CDR3 contains 14 residues. The V end lost 7 bases, the J end lost 4 bases, and 20 bases lay between the germline ends. Germline values: CDR1 SQVTM, CDR2 ANQGSEA.